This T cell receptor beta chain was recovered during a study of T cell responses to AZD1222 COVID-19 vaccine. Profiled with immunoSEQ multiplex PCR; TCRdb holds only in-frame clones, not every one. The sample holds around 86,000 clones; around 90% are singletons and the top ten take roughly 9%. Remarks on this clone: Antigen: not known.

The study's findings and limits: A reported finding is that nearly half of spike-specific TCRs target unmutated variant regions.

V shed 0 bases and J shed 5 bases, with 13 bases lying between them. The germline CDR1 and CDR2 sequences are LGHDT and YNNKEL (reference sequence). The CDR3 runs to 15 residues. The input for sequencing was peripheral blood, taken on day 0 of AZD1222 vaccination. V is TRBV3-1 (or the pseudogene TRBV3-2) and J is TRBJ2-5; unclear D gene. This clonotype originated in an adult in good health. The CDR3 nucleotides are TGTGCCAGCAGCCAAGATAGTGGCAGGTGGGAGACCCAGTACTTC. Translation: CASSQDSGRWETQYF.